This T cell receptor beta chain was sequenced during a study of blood T cell repertoires in COVID-19. For the study at large: There were acute and convalescent COVID-19 samples, and they came from the United States, Italy and Spain. The cDNA or gDNA used as material had been derived from T cells, B-cell-depleted T cells, or PBMCs.

The germline CDR1 and CDR2 sequences are SNHLY and FYNNEI. The ends lost 5 bases at V and 8 bases at J; junction bases unmatched: 5. The CDR3 runs to 12 residues. Cohorts were based on clinical histories the participants reported. Two consecutive negative NP/OP PCR tests, clearance, or resolved symptoms defined Cohort 3 recovery. This table comes from immunoSEQ multiplex PCR, and its TCRdb copy is limited to in-frame clones, with some not included. The sample includes approximately 440,000 clones, around 90% of them seen just once. The sample was PBMCs or T cells enriched from blood (not recorded which). V gene TRBV2 combines with J gene TRBJ1-1, with 7 bases matching TRBD1. The sequence came from a man younger than 35 who had recovered from COVID-19. CDR3 sequence reads: CASSPRDREAFF. In DNA form, the CDR3 reads TGTGCCAGCAGTCCACGGGACAGAGAAGCTTTCTTT.